This TCR beta chain was documented in a study of radiotherapy plus CTLA-4 blockade in lung cancer. Here immunoSEQ multiplex PCR was the method, and the copy in TCRdb shows in-frame clones only, minus some. Here the sample spans about 83,000 clones, around 79% being singletons. The V gene's germline CDR1 is SGHTA and CDR2 FQGNSA. The ends lost 1 base at V and 7 bases at J; junction bases unmatched: 8. CDR3 length: 15 residues. Sequencing was performed on peripheral blood, taken from a patient treated with radiotherapy plus ipilimumab. This TCR was recovered from a human donor with non-small cell lung cancer who had a partial response to radiotherapy plus ipilimumab. Some clones in this sample may be carry-over from other donors' samples. The chain couples TRBV7-2 to TRBJ2-7, with 9 bases fitting TRBD2. CDR3 in DNA: TGTGCCAGCAGCTTAGTAGGCGGGGGGGCCCGGGAGCAGTACTTC. Its protein product is CASSLVGGGAREQYF.